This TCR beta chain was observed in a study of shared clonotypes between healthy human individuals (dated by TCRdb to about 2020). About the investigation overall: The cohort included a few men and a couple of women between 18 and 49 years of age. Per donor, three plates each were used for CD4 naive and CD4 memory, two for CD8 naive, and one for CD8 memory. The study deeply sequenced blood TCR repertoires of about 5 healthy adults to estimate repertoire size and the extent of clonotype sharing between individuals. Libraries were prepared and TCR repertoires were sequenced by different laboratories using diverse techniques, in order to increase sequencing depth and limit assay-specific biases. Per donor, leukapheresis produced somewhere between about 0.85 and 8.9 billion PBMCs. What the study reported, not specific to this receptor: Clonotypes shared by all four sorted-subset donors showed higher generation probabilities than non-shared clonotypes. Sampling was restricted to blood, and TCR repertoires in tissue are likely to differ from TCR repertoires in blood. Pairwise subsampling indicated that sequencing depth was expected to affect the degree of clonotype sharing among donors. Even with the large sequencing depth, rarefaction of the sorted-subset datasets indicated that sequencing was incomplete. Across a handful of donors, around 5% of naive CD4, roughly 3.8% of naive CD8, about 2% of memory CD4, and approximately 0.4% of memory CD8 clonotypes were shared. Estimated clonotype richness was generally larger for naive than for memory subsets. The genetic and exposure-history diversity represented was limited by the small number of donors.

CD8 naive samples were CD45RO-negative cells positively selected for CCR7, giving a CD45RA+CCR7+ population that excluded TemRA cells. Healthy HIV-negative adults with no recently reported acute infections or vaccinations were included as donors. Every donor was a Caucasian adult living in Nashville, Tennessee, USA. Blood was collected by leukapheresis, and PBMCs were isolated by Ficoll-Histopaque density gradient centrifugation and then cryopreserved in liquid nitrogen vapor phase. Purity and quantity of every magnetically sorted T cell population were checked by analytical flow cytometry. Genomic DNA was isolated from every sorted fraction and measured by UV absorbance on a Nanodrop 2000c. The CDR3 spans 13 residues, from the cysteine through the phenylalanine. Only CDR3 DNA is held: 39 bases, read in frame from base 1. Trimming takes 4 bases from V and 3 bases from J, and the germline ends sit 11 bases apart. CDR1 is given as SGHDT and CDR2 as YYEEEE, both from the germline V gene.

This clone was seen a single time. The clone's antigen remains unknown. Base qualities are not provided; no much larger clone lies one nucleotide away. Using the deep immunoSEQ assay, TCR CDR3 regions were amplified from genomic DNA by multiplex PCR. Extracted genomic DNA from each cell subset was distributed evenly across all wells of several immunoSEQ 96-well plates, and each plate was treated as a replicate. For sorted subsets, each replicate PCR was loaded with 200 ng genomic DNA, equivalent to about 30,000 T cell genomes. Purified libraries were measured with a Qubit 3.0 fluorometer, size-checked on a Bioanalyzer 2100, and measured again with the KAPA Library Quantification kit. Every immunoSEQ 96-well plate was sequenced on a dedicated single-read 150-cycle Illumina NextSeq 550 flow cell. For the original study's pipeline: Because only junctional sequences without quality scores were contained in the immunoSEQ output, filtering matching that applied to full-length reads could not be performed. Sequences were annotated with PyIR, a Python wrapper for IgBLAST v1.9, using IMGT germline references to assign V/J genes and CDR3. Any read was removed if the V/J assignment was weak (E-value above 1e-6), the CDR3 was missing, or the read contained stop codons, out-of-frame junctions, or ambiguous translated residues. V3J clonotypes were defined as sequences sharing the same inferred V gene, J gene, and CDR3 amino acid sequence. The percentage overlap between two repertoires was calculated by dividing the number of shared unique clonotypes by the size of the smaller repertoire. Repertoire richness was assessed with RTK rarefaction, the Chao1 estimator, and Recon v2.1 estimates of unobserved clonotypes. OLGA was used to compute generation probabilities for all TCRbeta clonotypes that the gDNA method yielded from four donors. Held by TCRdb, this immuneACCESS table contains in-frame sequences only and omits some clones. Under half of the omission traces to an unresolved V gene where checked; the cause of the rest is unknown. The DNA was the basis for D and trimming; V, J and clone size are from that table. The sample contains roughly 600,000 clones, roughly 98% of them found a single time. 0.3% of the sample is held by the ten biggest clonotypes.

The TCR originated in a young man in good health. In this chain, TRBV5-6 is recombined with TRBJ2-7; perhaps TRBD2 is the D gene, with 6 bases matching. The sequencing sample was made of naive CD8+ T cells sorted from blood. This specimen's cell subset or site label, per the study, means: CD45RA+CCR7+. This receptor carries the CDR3 CASSVAGNYEQYF. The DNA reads TGTGCCAGCAGCGTGGCGGGAAACTACGAGCAGTACTTC.